Each of the 30 T cell receptor beta chains below was sequenced from the same sample in a study of human T cells and chemical hapten exposure. The time point is: pre-sensitization, week 0. Treatment in this sample: therapeutic diphenylcyclopropenone sensitization with weekly scalp DPC. TCRdb reprocessed the RACE reads with MiXCR, giving one entry per CDR3 protein. The profile shows about 89,000 distinct CDR3 sequences, roughly 10% of them singletons. The specimen comprised whole blood, sampled in connection with sensitization to the hapten diphenylcyclopropenone (DPC). The source of these receptors is a woman in her sixties with alopecia areata. Some clones in this sample may be carry-over from other donors' samples.

This chain joins TRBV10-2 and TRBJ2-4; no definite D call. CDR1 and CDR2 from the germline V gene are WSHSY and SAAADI. V was trimmed by 10 bases and J by 0 bases, leaving 13 bases between them. The CDR3 totals 14 residues. DNA of the CDR3: TGCGCCACCCAACCGACCCTAGCCAAAAACATTCAGTACTTC. Protein product: CATQPTLAKNIQYF.

This clonotype was detected ten times or more. This chain links TRBV7-9 with TRBJ2-1; TRBD2 aligns across 8 bases. V shed 4 bases, J shed 0 bases, and the junction held 8 bases outside the gene matches. The CDR3 covers 17 residues. Germline CDR1 is SEHNR and CDR2 is FQNEAQ (reference sequence). In nucleotides, the CDR3 is TGTGCCAGCAGCTCAACGGGGGGGACAAACTCCTACAATGAGCAGTTCTTC. Its protein product is CASSSTGGTNSYNEQFF.

This clonotype was found a few times. V gene TRBV5-1 combines with J gene TRBJ2-5, with D tentatively TRBD1 or TRBD2 (5 bases each). This CDR3 has 14 residues. V was cut by 3 bases and J by 2 bases, with 11 bases left in between. From germline, CDR1 is SGHRS and CDR2 YFSETQ. CDR3 sequence reads: CASSSRDAQETQYF. The DNA for the CDR3 is TGCGCCAGCAGCTCCCGGGACGCACAAGAGACCCAGTACTTC. The variable domain in full, completed from reference TRBV5-1 and TRBJ2-5, reads KAGVTQTPRYLIKTRGQQVTLSCSPISGHRSVSWYQQTPGQGLQFLFEYFSETQRNKGNFPGRFSGRQFSNSRSEMNVSTLELGDSALYLCASSSRDAQETQYFGPGTRLLVL.

This clonotype was detected only a few times. V gene TRBV6-6 combines with J gene TRBJ2-5; TRBD2 might be the D (7 bases). The V and J ends lost 0 bases and 0 bases respectively, with 14 bases between them. Germline CDR1 MNHNY, CDR2 SVGAGI (reference sequence). The CDR3 runs 17 residues. The DNA of the CDR3 is TGTGCCAGCAGTTACTCGTTGGGGGGGCACTACCAAGAGACCCAGTACTTC. Residues: CASSYSLGGHYQETQYF.

About this clonotype: This may be a read error, as it is one base from a much larger clone. The CDR3 does not end in the conserved phenylalanine or tryptophan, so this is likely a read error. The chain links TRBV2 to TRBJ2-1; D unclear. CDR1 SNHLY and CDR2 FYNNEI come from the germline V gene. V was clipped by 9 bases and J by 0 bases, with 12 bases between them. The CDR3 is made up of 14 amino acids. The CDR3 nucleotides are TGTGCCAGTGGGAAAGTCAGCTCCTACAATGAGCAGTTCTCC. Translation: CASGKVSSYNEQFS.

This clonotype was seen at least ten times. This rearrangement joins TRBV2 to TRBJ2-7; 7 bases match TRBD1. The germline gives CDR1 SNHLY, CDR2 FYNNEI. The CDR3 contains 13 residues. V was pared by 4 bases and J by 4 bases, with 4 bases of the junction left unmatched. CDR3 in amino acids: CASSGQGVYEQYF. The CDR3 coding sequence is TGTGCCAGCAGTGGACAGGGCGTGTACGAGCAGTACTTC.

In this sample, this clonotype turned up a few times. This rearrangement joins TRBV2 to TRBJ2-5; unclear D gene. The CDR3 is 15 residues long. Trimming shortened V by 2 bases and J by 2 bases, and 12 bases separated the two germline ends. Germline CDR1 and CDR2: SNHLY and FYNNEI. CDR3 sequence reads: CASSEFGLGQETQYF. CDR3 DNA sequence: TGTGCCAGCAGTGAATTCGGGCTCGGGCAAGAGACCCAGTACTTC.

This clonotype was seen at least ten times. The chain links TRBV30 to TRBJ2-7, with TRBD2 as a possible D gene (6 bases). The CDR3 is 13 residues long. Trimming stripped 2 bases from V and 5 bases from J, with 13 bases between. Germline CDR1 reads GTSNPN; CDR2 reads SVGIG (reference sequence). CDR3 bases: TGTGCCTGGAGTCTGTCCGGGACTGACGAGCAGTACTTC. It translates to CAWSLSGTDEQYF.

The sample holds many counts of this clonotype. The chain joins TRBV20-1 to TRBJ1-2; no clear D. The CDR3 loop spans 11 amino acids. The germline V gene has CDR1 DFQATT and CDR2 SNEGSKA (reference sequence). Trimming stripped 7 bases from V and 7 bases from J, with 13 bases between. The CDR3 is CSGAESLGYTF. CDR3 coding DNA: TGCAGTGGCGCAGAATCACTTGGCTACACCTTC.

This clonotype was found many times. The chain combines TRBV7-9 with TRBJ2-1; unclear D gene. CDR3 length equals 14 residues. Trimming took off 0 bases at V and 0 bases at J, with 3 bases between the two ends. Looked up from germline, CDR1 is SEHNR and CDR2 is FQNEAQ (reference sequence). CDR3 DNA: TGTGCCAGCAGCTTAGCCCCCTCCTACAATGAGCAGTTCTTC. It is translated as CASSLAPSYNEQFF.

On this clonotype itself: This sequence may be a read error, since a much larger clone differs from it by one base. The chain employs TRBV12-3 or TRBV12-4 and TRBJ1-1; D remains ambiguous. The CDR3 sequence is 12 residues long. In DNA, the CDR3 is TGTGCTCTACGGCAGGTTGGCACTGAAGCTTTCTTT. It specifies CALRQVGTEAFF.

The CDR3 loop reads CSVGGRETQYF. DNA for the CDR3: TGCAGCGTTGGTGGGCGAGAGACCCAGTACTTC. The genes are TRBV29-1 and TRBJ2-5; D unclear. Per germline, CDR1 SQVTM and CDR2 ANQGSEA. This CDR3 is 11 amino acids long. The ends were cut back, 4 bases at V and 4 bases at J, with 7 bases in the middle.

This clonotype was seen at least ten times. V is TRBV12-3 or TRBV12-4 and J is TRBJ1-2; 8 nucleotides line up with TRBD1. J gave up 7 bases and V 5 bases, and 12 bases lay outside the gene matches. The CDR3 totals 15 residues. For the CDR3, the DNA is TGTGCCAGCAGTCGACGGACAGGGAAACTTCTTGGCTACACCTTC. Translated, it gives CASSRRTGKLLGYTF.

The chain is built from TRBV7-9 and TRBJ1-6, with D maybe TRBD1 (6 bases). Germline V gene data show CDR1 as SEHNR and CDR2 as FQNEAQ (reference sequence). Trimming shortened V by 5 bases and J by 10 bases, and 15 bases separated the two germline ends. This CDR3 region has 14 residues. CDR3 residues: CASSQGGGHSPLHF. The DNA of the CDR3 is TGTGCCAGCAGCCAAGGGGGGGGTCACTCACCCCTCCACTTT.

This clonotype appeared a few times. The chain is built from TRBV9 and TRBJ1-3; D remains ambiguous. The CDR3 totals 13 residues. The V and J ends lost 6 bases and 4 bases respectively, with 11 bases between them. Germline CDR1 and CDR2: SGDLS and YYNGEE. The CDR3 sequence: CASNADSGNTIYF. CDR3 sequence (DNA): TGTGCCAGCAACGCAGATTCGGGAAACACCATATATTTT.

The sample holds many counts of this clonotype. The genes are TRBV12-3 or TRBV12-4 and TRBJ2-3; TRBD2 agrees at 7 bases. The CDR3 spans 12 residues. J lost 5 bases, V lost 7 bases, and 3 bases had no gene match. The DNA for the CDR3 is TGTGCCAGCAAACGGGGGGAAGATACGCAGTATTTT. Translated, it gives CASKRGEDTQYF.

This clonotype was counted a few times. This sequence joins TRBV11-2 and TRBJ2-3, with D hard to call. From germline, CDR1 is SGHAT and CDR2 FQNNGV. V was trimmed by 1 base and J by 0 bases, leaving 11 bases between them. The CDR3 extends over 16 amino acids. CDR3 nucleotide sequence: TGTGCCAGCAGCTTAGGAGGCGTCGGAAGCACAGATACGCAGTATTTT. It is translated as CASSLGGVGSTDTQYF.

Many counts were recorded for this clonotype. The V call is TRBV3-1, the J call TRBJ2-3; D remains ambiguous. The CDR3 extends over 14 amino acids. Per the germline V gene, CDR1 is LGHDT and CDR2 is YNNKEL (reference sequence). Trimming removed 0 bases from V and 5 bases from J, with 9 bases in between. CDR3 protein: CASSQDRNQDTQYF. CDR3 coding DNA: TGTGCCAGCAGCCAAGACAGGAATCAAGATACGCAGTATTTT.

This clonotype was detected ten times or more. V gene TRBV5-1 combines with J gene TRBJ2-5; D is undetermined. CDR1 is SGHRS and CDR2 is YFSETQ in the germline V gene. This CDR3 comprises 13 residues. V was cut by 0 bases and J by 4 bases, with 7 bases left in between. DNA for the CDR3: TGCGCCAGCAGCTTGGCTGGTGGAGAGACCCAGTACTTC. Translation: CASSLAGGETQYF.

The chain couples TRBV3-1 to TRBJ1-1, with D tentatively TRBD1 (6 bases). Germline-derived CDR1 and CDR2 are LGHDT and YNNKEL (reference sequence). Trimming cost V 4 bases and J 6 bases, with 18 bases left between them. This CDR3 spans 15 amino acids. CDR3 loop: CASSRPDRPFAEAFF. In nucleotides, the CDR3 is TGTGCCAGCAGCCGACCAGACAGGCCTTTTGCTGAAGCTTTCTTT.

This clonotype has a count of ten or more. The V and J genes are TRBV6-4 and TRBJ1-5; D gene ambiguous. Trimming took 4 bases from V and 0 from J, leaving 10 bases between them. This CDR3 contains 15 residues. CDR1 and CDR2 (germline): MRHNA, SNTAGT. The CDR3 bases are TGTGCCAGCAGTGCCGCCGATCATAGCAATCAGCCCCAGCATTTT. This gives the protein CASSAADHSNQPQHF.

This clonotype has a count of ten or more. This chain joins TRBV7-9 and TRBJ1-4; a weak D match, TRBD1 (5 bases). The V gene lost 5 bases and the J gene lost 7 bases, with 20 bases spanning the gap. The CDR3 length is 16 residues. The germline V gene encodes CDR1 SEHNR and CDR2 FQNEAQ (reference sequence). CDR3 sequence reads: CASSTGSWGRGEKLFF. The CDR3, as DNA: TGTGCCAGCAGCACGGGGAGTTGGGGAAGGGGTGAAAAACTGTTTTTT. Full variable domain (rest looked up from reference TRBV7-9 and TRBJ1-4): DTGVSQNPRHKITKRGQNVTFRCDPISEHNRLYWYRQTLGQGPEFLTYFQNEAQLEKSRLLSDRFSAERPKGSFSTLEIQRTEQGDSAMYLCASSTGSWGRGEKLFFGSGTQLSVL.

This clonotype was seen ten or more times. The gene calls are TRBV20-1 and TRBJ1-5, with D hard to call. Trimming took 2 bases from V and 8 from J, leaving 16 bases between them. The germline V gene encodes CDR1 DFQATT and CDR2 SNEGSKA (reference sequence). The CDR3 is 14 amino acids. The CDR3 nucleotides are TGCAGTGCTAGACCCCTGGACCCCCGGGAGCCCCAGCATTTT. This sequence encodes CSARPLDPREPQHF.

In this sample, this clonotype turned up many times. V usage is TRBV6-1 and J usage is TRBJ1-2; 7 positions match TRBD1. V lost 5 bases to trimming and J lost 6 bases; unmatched junction nucleotides: 15. Germline V gene lookup returns CDR1 MNHNS and CDR2 SASEGT. This CDR3 comprises 16 residues. DNA for the CDR3: TGTGCCAGCAGTAACACAGGGGCGGTATATGGGAATGGCTACACCTTC. Its translation: CASSNTGAVYGNGYTF.

The table lists this clonotype with a few counts. The chain joins TRBV5-3 to TRBJ1-5; D unresolved. TRBV5-3 is recorded as an ORF, its role being uncertain. This CDR3 has 12 amino acids. V lost 5 bases, J lost 6 bases, and 9 bases lay in between. The CDR3 protein is CARSRGGQPQHF. In DNA, the CDR3 is TGTGCCAGAAGTCGGGGAGGTCAGCCCCAGCATTTT.

A few counts support this clonotype. The chain recombines TRBV4-1 with TRBJ2-1; D unclear. V was cut by 1 base and J by 3 bases, with 10 bases left in between. The germline V gene has CDR1 MGHRA and CDR2 YSYEKL. The length of the CDR3 is 15 residues. This CDR3 reads CASSQVGLIYNEQFF. The CDR3 nucleotides read TGCGCCAGCAGCCAAGTAGGGCTGATCTACAATGAGCAGTTCTTC.

The sample holds a few counts of this clonotype. The V and J genes are TRBV13 and TRBJ2-5; D uncertain. V lost 1 base and J 5 bases, leaving 11 bases between the germline ends. This CDR3 contains 14 residues. In germline, CDR1 is PRHDT, CDR2 FYEKMQ (reference sequence). The DNA for the CDR3 is TGTGCCAGCAGCTTAGTGGGTACTTCGGAGACCCAGTACTTC. Translation: CASSLVGTSETQYF.

This clonotype came up many times. V is TRBV5-4 and J is TRBJ1-1, with TRBD1 matching over 8 bases. Germline loops: CDR1 SGHNT, CDR2 YYREEE (reference sequence). The CDR3 length is 14 residues. With V trimmed by 2 bases and J by 5 bases, 5 bases remained unmatched. The CDR3 region is CASSFTGGGTEAFF. The CDR3, as DNA: TGTGCCAGCAGCTTTACAGGGGGAGGGACTGAAGCTTTCTTT.

The rearrangement joins TRBV19 to TRBJ2-1; tentatively, D is TRBD1 (5 bases). V dropped 8 bases and J dropped 12 bases, with 23 bases sitting between them. The germline gives CDR1 LNHDA, CDR2 SQIVND (reference sequence). The CDR3 has 14 amino acids. The CDR3 loop reads CASSQRAGKAGQFF. The CDR3 nucleotides read TGTGCCAGTTCTCAACGGGCAGGGAAGGCAGGGCAGTTCTTC.

This clonotype has a count of ten or more. The rearrangement uses TRBV15 and TRBJ1-2; the D gene is possibly TRBD1 (5 bases). V dropped 0 bases and J dropped 2 bases, with 7 bases sitting between them. The CDR3 totals 14 residues. Germline V gives CDR1 LNHNV, CDR2 YYDKDF (reference sequence). CDR3 DNA: TGTGCCACCAGCAGAGAGGGGGGGAACTATGGCTACACCTTC. This codes for CATSREGGNYGYTF.